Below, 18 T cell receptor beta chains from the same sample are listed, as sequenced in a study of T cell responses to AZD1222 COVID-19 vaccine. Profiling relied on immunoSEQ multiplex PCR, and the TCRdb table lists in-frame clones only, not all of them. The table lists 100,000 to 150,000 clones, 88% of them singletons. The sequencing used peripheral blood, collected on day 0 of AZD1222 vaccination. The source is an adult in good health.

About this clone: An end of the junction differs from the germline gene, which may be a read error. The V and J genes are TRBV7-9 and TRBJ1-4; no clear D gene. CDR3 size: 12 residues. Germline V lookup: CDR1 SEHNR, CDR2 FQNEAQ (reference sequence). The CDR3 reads CASSASSDGEVF. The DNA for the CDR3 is TGTGCCAGCAGCGCCTCCTCGGACGGCGAGGTTTTT.

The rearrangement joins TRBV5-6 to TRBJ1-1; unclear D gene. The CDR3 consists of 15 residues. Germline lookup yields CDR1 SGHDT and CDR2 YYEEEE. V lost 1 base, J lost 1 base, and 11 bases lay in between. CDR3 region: CASSLLVTTNTEAFF. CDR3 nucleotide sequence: TGTGCCAGCAGCTTGTTGGTGACGACGAACACTGAAGCTTTCTTT.

This CDR3 reads CASRLARSRAQETQYF. As DNA, the CDR3 is TGTGCAAGTCGCTTAGCGCGCTCAAGGGCTCAAGAGACCCAGTACTTC. J is TRBJ2-5 and V is TRBV12-2. TRBV12-2 is tagged as a pseudogene. The CDR3 length is 16 residues.

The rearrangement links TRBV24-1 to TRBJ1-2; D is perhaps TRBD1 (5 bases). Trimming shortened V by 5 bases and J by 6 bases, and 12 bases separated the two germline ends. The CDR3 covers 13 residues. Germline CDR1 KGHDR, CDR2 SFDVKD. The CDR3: CATSGGQGDGYTF. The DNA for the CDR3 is TGTGCCACCAGTGGTGGGCAGGGTGATGGCTACACCTTC.

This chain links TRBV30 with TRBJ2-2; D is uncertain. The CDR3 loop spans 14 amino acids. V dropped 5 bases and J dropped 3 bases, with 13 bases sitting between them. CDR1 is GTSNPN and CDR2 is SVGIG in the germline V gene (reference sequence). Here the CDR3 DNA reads TGTGCCTGGGCCTCCCGGGCCGACACCGGGGAGCTGTTTTTT. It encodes CAWASRADTGELFF.

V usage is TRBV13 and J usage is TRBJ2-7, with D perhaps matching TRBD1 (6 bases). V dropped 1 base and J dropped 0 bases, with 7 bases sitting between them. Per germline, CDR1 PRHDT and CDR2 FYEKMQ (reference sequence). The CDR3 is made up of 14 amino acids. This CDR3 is CASSLDRVSYEQYF. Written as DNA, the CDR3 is TGTGCCAGCAGCTTAGACAGGGTCTCCTACGAGCAGTACTTC. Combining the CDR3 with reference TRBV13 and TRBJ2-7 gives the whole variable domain AAGVIQSPRHLIKEKRETATLKCYPIPRHDTVYWYQQGPGQDPQFLISFYEKMQSDKGSIPDRFSAQQFSDYHSELNMSSLELGDSALYFCASSLDRVSYEQYFGPGTRLTVT.

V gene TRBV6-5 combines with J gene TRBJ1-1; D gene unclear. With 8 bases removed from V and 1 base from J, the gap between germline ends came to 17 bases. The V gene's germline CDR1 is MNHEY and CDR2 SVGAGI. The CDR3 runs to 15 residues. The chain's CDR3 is CASFADLVGNTEAFF. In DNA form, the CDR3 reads TGTGCCAGCTTTGCGGACTTGGTGGGGAACACTGAAGCTTTCTTT.

CDR3 in DNA: TGTGCCAGCAGCCGAACTTCTAGCGGCGGGGGATATACGCAGTATTTT. This sequence encodes CASSRTSSGGGYTQYF. The chain uses TRBV4-2 and TRBJ2-3, with 7 nucleotides matching TRBD2. The ends lost 4 bases at V and 7 bases at J; junction bases unmatched: 14. Germline lookup yields CDR1 LGHNA and CDR2 YNFKEQ. The CDR3 is made up of 16 amino acids.

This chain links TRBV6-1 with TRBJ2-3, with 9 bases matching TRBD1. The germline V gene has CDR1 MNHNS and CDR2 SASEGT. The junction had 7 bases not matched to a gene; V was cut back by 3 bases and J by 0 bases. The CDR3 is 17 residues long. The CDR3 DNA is TGTGCCAGCAGTGAGGACAGGGGCTACCGCAGCACAGATACGCAGTATTTT. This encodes CASSEDRGYRSTDTQYF.

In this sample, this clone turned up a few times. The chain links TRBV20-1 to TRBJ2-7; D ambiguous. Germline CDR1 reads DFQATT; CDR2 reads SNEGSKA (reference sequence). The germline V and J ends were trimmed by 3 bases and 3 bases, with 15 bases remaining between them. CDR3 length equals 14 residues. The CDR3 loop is CSASRPSVGYEQYF. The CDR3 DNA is TGCAGTGCTAGTCGGCCCAGTGTTGGCTACGAGCAGTACTTC.

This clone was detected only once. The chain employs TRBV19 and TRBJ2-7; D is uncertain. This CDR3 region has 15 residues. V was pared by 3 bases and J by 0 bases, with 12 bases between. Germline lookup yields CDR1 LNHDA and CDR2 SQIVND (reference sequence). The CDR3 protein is CASSISAISSYEQYF. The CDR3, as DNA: TGTGCCAGTAGTATTTCGGCAATCAGCTCCTACGAGCAGTACTTC.

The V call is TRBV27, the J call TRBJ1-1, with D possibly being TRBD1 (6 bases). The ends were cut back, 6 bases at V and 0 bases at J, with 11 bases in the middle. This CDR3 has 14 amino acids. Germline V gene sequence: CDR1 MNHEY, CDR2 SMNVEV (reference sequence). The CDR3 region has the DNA TGTGCCAGCAGAAATGCAGGGGTGAACACTGAAGCTTTCTTT. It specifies CASRNAGVNTEAFF.

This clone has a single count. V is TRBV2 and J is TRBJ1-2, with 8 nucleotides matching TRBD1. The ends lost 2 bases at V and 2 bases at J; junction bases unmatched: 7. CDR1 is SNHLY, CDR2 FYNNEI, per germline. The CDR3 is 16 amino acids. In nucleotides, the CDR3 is TGTGCCAGCAGTGAATATAGGACAGGGACCAACTATGGCTACACCTTC. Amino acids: CASSEYRTGTNYGYTF.

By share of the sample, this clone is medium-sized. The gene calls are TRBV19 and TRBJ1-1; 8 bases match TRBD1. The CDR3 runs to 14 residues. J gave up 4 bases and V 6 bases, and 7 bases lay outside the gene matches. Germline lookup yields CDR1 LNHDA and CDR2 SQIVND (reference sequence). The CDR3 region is CASSTNRGVTEAFF. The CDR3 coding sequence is TGTGCCAGTAGCACAAACAGGGGGGTCACTGAAGCTTTCTTT.

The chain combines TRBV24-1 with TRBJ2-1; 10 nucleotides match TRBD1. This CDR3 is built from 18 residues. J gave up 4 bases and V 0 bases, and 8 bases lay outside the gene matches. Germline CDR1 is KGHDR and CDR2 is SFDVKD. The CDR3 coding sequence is TGTGCCACCAGTGATTTGCGACAGGGGGCTGGTGGGTACAATGAGCAGTTCTTC. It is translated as CATSDLRQGAGGYNEQFF.

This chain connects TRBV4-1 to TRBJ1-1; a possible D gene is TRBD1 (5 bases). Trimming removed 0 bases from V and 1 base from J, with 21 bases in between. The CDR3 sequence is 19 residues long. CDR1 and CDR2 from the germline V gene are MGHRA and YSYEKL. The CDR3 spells CASSQDSIPGDASNTEAFF. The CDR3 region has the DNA TGCGCCAGCAGCCAAGATTCTATACCGGGGGATGCCTCGAACACTGAAGCTTTCTTT.

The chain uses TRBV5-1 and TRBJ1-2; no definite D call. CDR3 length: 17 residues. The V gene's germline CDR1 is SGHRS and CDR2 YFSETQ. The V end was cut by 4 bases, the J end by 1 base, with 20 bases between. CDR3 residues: CASSPSPTVIDNYGYTF. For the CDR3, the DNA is TGCGCCAGCAGCCCATCCCCAACAGTAATAGATAACTATGGCTACACCTTC.

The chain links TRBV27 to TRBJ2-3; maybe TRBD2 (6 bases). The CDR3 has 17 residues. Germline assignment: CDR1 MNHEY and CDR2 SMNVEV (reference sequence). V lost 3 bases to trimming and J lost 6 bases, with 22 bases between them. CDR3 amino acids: CASSFLPGGAFMDTQYF. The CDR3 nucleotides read TGTGCCAGCAGTTTTCTCCCCGGCGGGGCTTTTATGGATACGCAGTATTTT.